Included here is one TCR beta chain sequence, with context. Its antigen is not identified. This entry belongs to a study of T cell repertoires in cytomegalovirus infection. On the study more broadly: The authors relied on CMV epitopes, both recently identified HLA-C-restricted and well-studied HLA-B-restricted. Through public TCR beta signatures, both CMV infection and matching HLA type were indicated.

One entry per CDR3 protein, called by TCRdb with MiXCR from the reads. The sample consists of fewer than 1,000,000 distinct CDR3 sequences, about 33% of them appearing once. Trimming stripped 1 base from V and 2 bases from J, with 19 bases between. The CDR3 runs 18 residues. CDR1 is SGHTA and CDR2 is FQGNSA in the germline V gene. Regarding the study as a whole: There were HLA-C-restricted CMV-specific TCR beta clonotypes dominating the ex vivo response. Frequencies of public TCR beta families were cumulated, and this identified carriers of CMV plus the relevant HLA.

This receptor was obtained from a human donor in good health (CMV status not recorded). Some clones in this sample may be carry-over from other donors' samples. The specimen comprised cultured CD8+ T cells from PBMCs, sampled from culture after CMV antigen stimulation. The chain links TRBV7-2 to TRBJ2-3, with D perhaps TRBD2 (5 bases). The CDR3 nucleotides read TGTGCCAGCAGCTTAGAAGTCTTTGAGGGCCCTAACACAGATACGCAGTATTTT. Translation: CASSLEVFEGPNTDTQYF. The variable domain in full, with the rest retrieved from reference TRBV7-2 and TRBJ2-3, is GAGVSQSPSNKVTEKGKDVELRCDPISGHTALYWYRQSLGQGLEFLIYFQGNSAPDKSGLPSDRFSAERTGGSVSTLTIQRTQQEDSAVYLCASSLEVFEGPNTDTQYFGPGTRLTVL.